This T cell receptor beta chain was found in a study of HIV-infected patients and healthy controls. Overall study findings and caveats: HIV-infected repertoires had significantly higher mean Gini indices than controls, possibly reflecting oligoclonality.

This clonotype has ten or more counts. Its antigen remains unknown. The repertoire came from unfractionated whole blood and reflected all unsorted peripheral T cells. Reverse transcription used approximately 500 ng RNA and constant-region primers for alpha and beta. Separate chain-specific third strand synthesis with multiplexing indices produced the alpha and beta libraries. TCRdb independently ran MiXCR on the 5' RACE reads; one entry per CDR3 protein. This table holds some 9,000 distinct CDR3 sequences, more than 7% found once. The sample here was blood, taken before antiretroviral therapy. The sequence was obtained from an adult with HIV infection. The donor label of this sample is uncertain.

This CDR3 is CASSLGGVRGSHEQFF. Here the CDR3 DNA reads TGTGCCAGCAGCTTAGGGGGTGTGCGGGGGAGCCATGAGCAGTTCTTC. The rearrangement links TRBV7-2 to TRBJ2-1; 7 bases fit TRBD2. Germline CDR1 is SGHTA and CDR2 is FQGNSA. V was clipped by 1 base and J by 8 bases; unmatched bases: 11. CDR3 size: 16 residues.